This TCR beta chain was found in a study of control samples from healthy donors and cancer patients. The method was immunoSEQ multiplex PCR; TCRdb's version includes in-frame clones alone and lacks a portion of them. This table holds around 130,000 clones, 70% to 90% found once. The CDR3 has 13 amino acids. V shed 3 bases, J shed 9 bases, and the junction held 5 bases outside the gene matches. V and J are TRBV12-3 or TRBV12-4 and TRBJ1-1; 9 positions match TRBD1. This clonotype was sampled from a man aged 45-65 years in good health. Source material: blood. CDR3 residues: CASSLIGQGQAFF. For the CDR3, the DNA is TGTGCCAGCAGTTTGATTGGACAGGGGCAAGCTTTCTTT.